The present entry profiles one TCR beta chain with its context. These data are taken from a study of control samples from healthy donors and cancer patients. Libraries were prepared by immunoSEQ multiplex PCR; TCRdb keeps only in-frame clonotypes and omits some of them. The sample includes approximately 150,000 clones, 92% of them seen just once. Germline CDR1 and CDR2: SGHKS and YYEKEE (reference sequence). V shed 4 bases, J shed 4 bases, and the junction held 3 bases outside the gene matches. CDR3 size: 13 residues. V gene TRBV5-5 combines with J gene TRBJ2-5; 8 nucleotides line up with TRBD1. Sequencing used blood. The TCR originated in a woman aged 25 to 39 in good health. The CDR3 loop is CASSPDRGETQYF. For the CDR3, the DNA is TGTGCCAGCAGCCCAGACAGGGGAGAGACCCAGTACTTC.